One and the same sample provided the 21 T cell receptor beta chains below, sequenced in a study of Ad26.COV2.S vaccination and SARS-CoV-2 variants. Noted treatment: around 19 received Ad26.COV2.S at low or high dose, single or two shots; a few received placebo; per-sample allocation not given. After the first vaccine or placebo injection, samples were drawn on day 63. Libraries were prepared by immunoSEQ multiplex PCR; TCRdb keeps only in-frame clonotypes and omits some of them. Found here are 360,000 or so clones, around 89% of them singletons; the top ten hold around 1.9%. This specimen consisted of peripheral blood, obtained in a trial of Ad26.COV2.S vaccine versus placebo. The receptors here all came from a person between 18 and 59 years old who received the Ad26.COV2.S COVID-19 vaccine or a placebo.

The J gene is TRBJ2-1, the V gene TRBV4-2, with 7 positions matching TRBD2. J was trimmed by 1 base and V by 5 bases; bases with no gene match: 8. CDR1 is LGHNA and CDR2 is YNFKEQ in the germline V gene. This CDR3 contains 16 residues. The CDR3, as DNA: TGTGCCAGCAGCGTCCAGCGGGGCCTATCCTACAATGAGCAGTTCTTC. Its translation: CASSVQRGLSYNEQFF.

This chain links TRBV4-1 with TRBJ2-3; a possible D gene is TRBD2 (5 bases). The CDR3 loop spans 14 amino acids. In germline, CDR1 is MGHRA, CDR2 YSYEKL. Trimming took off 7 bases at V and 1 base at J, with 12 bases between the two ends. DNA for the CDR3: TGCGCCAGCAAGAAGCTGGGAGGCACAGATACGCAGTATTTT. Translated, it gives CASKKLGGTDTQYF.

A few counts support this clone. The chain uses TRBV15 and TRBJ2-3; the match to TRBD2 covers 8 bases. The V and J ends lost 5 bases and 3 bases, in that order; junction bases with no gene match: 4. The CDR3 contains 14 residues. CDR1 and CDR2 (germline): LNHNV, YYDKDF (reference sequence). The CDR3 here is CATSGGLDTDTQYF. CDR3 nucleotide sequence: TGTGCCACCAGCGGGGGACTAGATACAGATACGCAGTATTTT.

This clone has just one count. CDR3 protein: CASSPSGRAADTQYF. The CDR3 DNA sequence: TGTGCCAGCAGCCCTAGCGGGAGGGCCGCGGATACGCAGTATTTT. The chain carries TRBV28 and TRBJ2-3; TRBD2 agrees at 12 bases. Germline CDR1 and CDR2: MDHEN and SYDVKM. V was pared by 6 bases and J by 6 bases, with 7 bases of the junction left unmatched. The CDR3 has 15 residues.

V is TRBV5-1 and J is TRBJ2-1; D ambiguous. V lost 0 bases and J 9 bases, leaving 19 bases between the germline ends. The CDR3 is 16 amino acids. Looked up from germline, CDR1 is SGHRS and CDR2 is YFSETQ. The CDR3, as DNA: TGCGCCAGCAGCTTGGCTGGGGTGGGCCCCGGAAGTGAGCAGTTCTTC. The encoded protein is CASSLAGVGPGSEQFF.

This chain uses TRBV19 with TRBJ2-7; D perhaps matches TRBD1 (8 bases). The CDR3 is made up of 20 amino acids. Trimming took 8 bases from V and 2 from J, leaving 34 bases between them. Germline CDR1 and CDR2: LNHDA and SQIVND (reference sequence). CDR3 region: CASWTGRLAAQGVSAYEQYF. In nucleotides, the CDR3 is TGTGCCAGTTGGACAGGGAGACTAGCCGCCCAGGGGGTCTCTGCCTACGAGCAGTACTTC.

V gene TRBV19 combines with J gene TRBJ2-7; perhaps TRBD1 as D (5 bases). V was trimmed by 6 bases and J by 3 bases, leaving 18 bases between them. Germline V lookup: CDR1 LNHDA, CDR2 SQIVND (reference sequence). The CDR3 has 15 residues. The CDR3, as DNA: TGTGCCAGTAGCCTAGACAGAAATCCTCACTACGAGCAGTACTTC. Amino acid sequence: CASSLDRNPHYEQYF.

J is TRBJ2-2 and V is TRBV14; D may be TRBD1 (5 bases). This CDR3 is built from 17 residues. Per germline, CDR1 SGHDN and CDR2 FVKESK. V lost 2 bases, J lost 7 bases, and 20 bases lay in between. The CDR3 region is CASSQQRGGFLLGELFF. The CDR3 DNA sequence: TGTGCCAGCAGCCAACAAAGGGGTGGATTCTTGCTCGGGGAGCTGTTTTTT.

This clone has just one count. The chain has TRBV27 and TRBJ1-4; no firm D call. From germline, CDR1 is MNHEY and CDR2 SMNVEV (reference sequence). V was cut by 8 bases and J by 0 bases, with 10 bases left in between. CDR3 length: 14 residues. The CDR3 bases are TGTGCCAGCGGGGAGAGAGCAACTAATGAAAAACTGTTTTTT. Encoded protein: CASGERATNEKLFF.

The CDR3 DNA reads as TGTGCCAGTAGTCAAGAGGACAGACACAATGAGCAGTTCTTC. Its translation is CASSQEDRHNEQFF. The chain is built from TRBV19 and TRBJ2-1; D might be TRBD1 (6 bases). Trimming shortened V by 5 bases and J by 5 bases, and 13 bases separated the two germline ends. Germline loops: CDR1 LNHDA, CDR2 SQIVND (reference sequence). This CDR3 region has 14 residues.

V usage is TRBV2 and J usage is TRBJ1-1; possible D gene TRBD1, 6 bases. CDR3 length equals 10 residues. V was shortened by 4 bases and J by 10 bases, with 7 bases between the two germline ends. Germline-derived CDR1 and CDR2 are SNHLY and FYNNEI. The CDR3 DNA follows: TGTGCCAGCAGTGTGGGGGCAGCTTTCTTT. It yields the protein CASSVGAAFF.

This rearrangement joins TRBV6-2 or TRBV6-3 to TRBJ2-7, with TRBD2 matching 13 bases. In germline, CDR1 is MNHEY, CDR2 SVGEGT. This CDR3 contains 15 residues. Trimming took 5 bases from V and 2 from J; bases not matched to a gene: 3. The chain's CDR3 is CASSTLAGGPYEQYF. CDR3 nucleotides: TGTGCCAGCAGTACACTAGCGGGAGGGCCCTACGAGCAGTACTTC.

J is TRBJ2-3 and V is TRBV28, with TRBD2 matching over 10 bases. The germline CDR1 and CDR2 sequences are MDHEN and SYDVKM. The CDR3 totals 19 residues. Losses at the gene ends were 0 bases for V and 1 base for J; bases not matched to a gene: 10. The CDR3 loop reads CASSLWAGASGSGTDTQYF. The DNA for the CDR3 is TGTGCCAGCAGTTTATGGGCGGGCGCTAGCGGGAGTGGCACAGATACGCAGTATTTT.

This chain links TRBV5-4 with TRBJ2-3; 7 bases line up with TRBD1. This CDR3 spans 15 amino acids. V shed 4 bases and J 1 base; nucleotides not matched to a gene: 6. The germline gives CDR1 SGHNT, CDR2 YYREEE (reference sequence). This CDR3 reads CASSPDGQGTDTQYF. CDR3 sequence (DNA): TGTGCCAGCAGCCCGGACGGACAGGGCACAGATACGCAGTATTTT.

The gene calls are TRBV9 and TRBJ1-2; D is possibly TRBD1 (6 bases). The germline V gene has CDR1 SGDLS and CDR2 YYNGEE. V gave up 4 bases and J gave up 4 bases, with 8 bases separating them. CDR3 length: 12 residues. CDR3 amino acids: CASSRGGYGYTF. The CDR3 nucleotides are TGTGCCAGCAGCCGAGGGGGCTATGGCTACACCTTC.

This clone was counted a few times. This sequence joins TRBV11-2 and TRBJ2-7, with TRBD2 identical over 8 bases. Germline V gene lookup returns CDR1 SGHAT and CDR2 FQNNGV. The trim removed 5 bases at V and 3 bases at J, leaving 3 bases unmatched. The CDR3 sequence is 13 residues long. DNA of the CDR3: TGTGCCAGCAGCCGCGGGACTAGCTACGAGCAGTACTTC. It encodes CASSRGTSYEQYF.

The chain combines TRBV28 with TRBJ1-5; possibly TRBD1 for D (6 bases). Germline loops: CDR1 MDHEN, CDR2 SYDVKM. The CDR3 is 15 residues long. V lost 1 base and J lost 4, with 11 bases in between. For the CDR3, the DNA is TGTGCCAGCAGTTTATTGGGACAACGGAATCAGCCCCAGCATTTT. Its translation: CASSLLGQRNQPQHF.

The chain is built from TRBV5-1 and TRBJ1-1; D is unresolved. Germline loops: CDR1 SGHRS, CDR2 YFSETQ. Trimming pared 2 bases from V and 1 base from J, leaving 12 bases between. The CDR3 length is 15 residues. The CDR3, as DNA: TGCGCCAGCAGCTTTCTCACCGGAGGGAACACTGAAGCTTTCTTT. Its protein product is CASSFLTGGNTEAFF.

V gene TRBV29-1 combines with J gene TRBJ2-7, with 9 bases identical to TRBD1. V was pared by 4 bases and J by 3 bases, with 4 bases of the junction left unmatched. Germline V gene data show CDR1 as SQVTM and CDR2 as ANQGSEA. The length of the CDR3 is 13 residues. CDR3 nucleotide sequence: TGCAGCGTTGCGGGACAGGGAGGCTACGAGCAGTACTTC. This encodes CSVAGQGGYEQYF.

Concerning this clone itself: One junction end disagrees with the germline gene, perhaps due to a read error. This chain links TRBV7-7 with TRBJ1-5; maybe TRBD1 (6 bases). The CDR3 is 14 residues long. Germline CDR1 reads SSHAT; CDR2 reads FNYEAQ (reference sequence). The chain's CDR3 is CASSPQGVLQPQHF. CDR3 nucleotide sequence: TGTGCTAGCAGCCCACAGGGAGTGCTTCAGCCCCAGCATTTT.

The V and J genes are TRBV3-1 (or the pseudogene TRBV3-2) and TRBJ2-4; 10 nucleotides agree with TRBD1. CDR1 is LGHDT and CDR2 is YNNKEL in the germline V gene (reference sequence). This CDR3 is 13 amino acids long. Losses at the gene ends were 5 bases for V and 9 bases for J; bases not matched to a gene: 4. CDR3 DNA sequence: TGTGCCAGCAGCTCCGGACAGGGGGGCATTCAGTACTTC. It codes for CASSSGQGGIQYF.